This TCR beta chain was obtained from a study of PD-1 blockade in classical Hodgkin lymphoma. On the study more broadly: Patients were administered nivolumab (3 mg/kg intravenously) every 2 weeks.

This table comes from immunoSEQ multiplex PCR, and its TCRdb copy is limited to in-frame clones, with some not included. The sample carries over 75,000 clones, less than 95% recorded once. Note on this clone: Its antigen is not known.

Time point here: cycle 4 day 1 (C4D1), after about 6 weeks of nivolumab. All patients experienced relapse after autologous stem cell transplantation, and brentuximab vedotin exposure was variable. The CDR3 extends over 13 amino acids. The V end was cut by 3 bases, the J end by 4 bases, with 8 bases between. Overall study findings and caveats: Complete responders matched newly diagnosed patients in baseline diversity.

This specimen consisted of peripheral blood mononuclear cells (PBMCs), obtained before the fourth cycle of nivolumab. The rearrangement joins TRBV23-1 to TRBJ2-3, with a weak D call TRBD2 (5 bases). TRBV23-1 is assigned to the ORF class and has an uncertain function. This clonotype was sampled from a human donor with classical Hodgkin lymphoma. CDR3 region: CASSQRASDTQYF. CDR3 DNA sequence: TGCGCCAGCAGTCAGAGGGCCTCAGATACGCAGTATTTT.